What follows is one TCR beta chain and its context. The antigen is unknown. This CDR3 has 15 residues. CDR1 and CDR2 from the germline V gene are MNHNY and SVGAGI (reference sequence). The V segment lost 6 bases and the J segment 0 bases; nucleotides outside the gene matches: 8. This sample stems from a study of cytomegalovirus exposure and HLA in healthy donors. Study context: Genotyping of under 500 donors showed that 80% to 90% belonged to the Caucasian-associated ancestry cluster.

Study-wide findings and caveats: Rarity marked most TCR sequences, yet some public TCRs occurred in many donors.

The PCR ran on 60 Vbeta and 13 Jbeta primers. As handled by the study authors: Later, some 79 million unique TCR beta chains were counted in an analysis, and 10 million to 12 million of them were shared. Assay used: immunoSEQ multiplex PCR; TCRdb lists only in-frame clones, some missing. Clonal size and the V and J genes are those of that table, whereas D and trimming came from the DNA. The sample records some 200,000 clones, approximately 79% being singletons. The sequencing sample was made of PBMCs. The TCR was taken from a girl aged 5-17 years in good health and CMV-seropositive. The rearrangement links TRBV6-6 to TRBJ2-7; 7 nucleotides align to TRBD2. Written as DNA, the CDR3 is TGTGCCAGCAGCGGGAGGACGGACCTCTCCTACGAGCAGTACTTC. It yields the protein CASSGRTDLSYEQYF.